This TCR beta chain stems from a study of CD8+CD57+ T cells in acquired aplastic anemia. Study-level information: Yields of DNA that came from sorted CD4+ and CD8+ cells averaged about 3.5 ug.

The patients chosen for sequencing had shown expansion of CD8+CD57+ cells (detected by flow cytometry). The sample holds many counts of this clonotype. Genomic DNA was employed as the template in profiling TCR beta VDJ and CDR3. TCRdb fed the reads into MiXCR, producing one record per CDR3 protein. The sample shows about 180,000 distinct CDR3 sequences, around half of them seen only once. The CDR3 is made up of 13 amino acids. Trimming shortened V by 6 bases and J by 4 bases, and 14 bases separated the two germline ends. Per germline, CDR1 SGHRS and CDR2 YFSETQ. This sequence originates from a human donor with aplastic anemia. The chain uses TRBV5-1 and TRBJ2-7; D may match TRBD1 or TRBD2 (5 bases each). Sequencing used sorted CD4+, CD8+, or CD8+CD57+ T cells (not recorded which) from PBMCs. In DNA, the CDR3 is TGCGCCAGCAACCGGGACGGAAGTTACGAGCAGTACTTC. Translation gives CASNRDGSYEQYF.